Listed here are 16 T cell receptor beta chains from one sample, sequenced in a study of shared clonotypes between healthy human individuals. Only in-frame clones appear in the TCRdb table, and some are missing; sequencing was by immunoSEQ multiplex PCR. Of 450,000 to 500,000 clones listed, 60% to 80% are singletons. The specimen was PBMCs. Receptor source: a woman between 40 and 55 years old in good health. Some clones in this sample may be carry-over from other donors' samples.

This chain uses TRBV28 with TRBJ2-7; 8 positions match TRBD2. From germline, CDR1 is MDHEN and CDR2 SYDVKM. V was pared by 7 bases and J by 4 bases, with 6 bases of the junction left unmatched. CDR3 length: 13 residues. The CDR3 DNA reads as TGTGCCAGCATCACCAGCGGGAGTTACGAGCAGTACTTC. Translated: CASITSGSYEQYF.

The chain recombines TRBV11-2 with TRBJ2-3, with 8 nucleotides matching TRBD2. Trimming took 6 bases from V and 1 from J; bases not matched to a gene: 3. This CDR3 has 14 amino acids. The germline V gene has CDR1 SGHAT and CDR2 FQNNGV. DNA of the CDR3: TGTGCCAGCAGGGTGACTAGCGGCACAGATACGCAGTATTTT. Its protein is CASRVTSGTDTQYF.

This clone was counted between two and nine times. J is TRBJ2-1 and V is TRBV7-9, with D possibly being TRBD1 (6 bases). CDR3 length: 13 residues. The ends were cut back, 4 bases at V and 9 bases at J, with 13 bases in the middle. Germline V lookup: CDR1 SEHNR, CDR2 FQNEAQ (reference sequence). The CDR3 region is CASSYRTGFEQFF. The CDR3 coding sequence is TGTGCCAGCAGCTACCGTACAGGGTTTGAGCAGTTCTTC. The variable domain in full, with the rest retrieved from reference TRBV7-9 and TRBJ2-1, is DTGVSQNPRHKITKRGQNVTFRCDPISEHNRLYWYRQTLGQGPEFLTYFQNEAQLEKSRLLSDRFSAERPKGSFSTLEIQRTEQGDSAMYLCASSYRTGFEQFFGPGTRLTVL.

The chain combines TRBV28 with TRBJ2-6, with no clear D. This CDR3 has 16 residues. V lost 3 bases and J 0 bases, leaving 9 bases between the germline ends. Germline CDR1 and CDR2: MDHEN and SYDVKM. CDR3 loop: CASSLGRYSGANVLTF. CDR3 in DNA: TGTGCCAGCAGTTTGGGTCGGTACTCTGGGGCCAACGTCCTGACTTTC.

The J gene is TRBJ1-5, the V gene TRBV7-2, with a tentative D call TRBD1 (5 bases). Trimming left V 5 bases short and J 6 bases short, with 11 bases between. This CDR3 is built from 13 residues. Germline V gene sequence: CDR1 SGHTA, CDR2 FQGNSA. The CDR3 region has the DNA TGTGCCAGCAGCCCCAGGGTCGGTCAGCCCCAGCATTTT. It yields the protein CASSPRVGQPQHF.

V usage is TRBV14 and J usage is TRBJ2-7; no definite D call. CDR1 and CDR2 from the germline V gene are SGHDN and FVKESK. The CDR3 has 15 residues. Trimming stripped 1 base from V and 4 bases from J, with 14 bases between. DNA for the CDR3: TGTGCCAGCAGCCAAGGTTCTGGGTTGATATACGAGCAGTACTTC. It yields the protein CASSQGSGLIYEQYF.

This rearrangement joins TRBV7-8 to TRBJ2-7; D is possibly TRBD2 (5 bases). This CDR3 contains 14 residues. Trimming stripped 1 base from V and 3 bases from J, with 10 bases between. Germline values: CDR1 SGHVS, CDR2 FQNEAQ. CDR3 bases: TGTGCCAGCAGCTTAGGAGGGATCCTCTACGAGCAGTACTTC. Amino acids: CASSLGGILYEQYF.

The table lists this clone with a few counts. The genes are TRBV7-2 and TRBJ2-1; 10 nucleotides agree with TRBD2. This CDR3 contains 16 residues. V was pared by 4 bases and J by 3 bases, with 6 bases of the junction left unmatched. Germline CDR1 and CDR2: SGHTA and FQGNSA. CDR3 nucleotide sequence: TGTGCCAGCAGCTCTACTAGCGGGGTATTCTACAATGAGCAGTTCTTC. Amino acid sequence: CASSSTSGVFYNEQFF.

For this clone: Other DNA sequences in this specimen translate into the identical CDR3. The chain employs TRBV19 and TRBJ2-5, with 7 bases identical to TRBD1. The CDR3 spans 13 residues. From germline, CDR1 is LNHDA and CDR2 SQIVND (reference sequence). The junction had 2 bases not matched to a gene; V was cut back by 3 bases and J by 4 bases. The CDR3 DNA follows: TGTGCCAGTAGTATTAACAGGGGAGAGACCCAGTACTTC. It is translated as CASSINRGETQYF.

The chain carries TRBV11-2 and TRBJ2-3, with a possible D match to TRBD1 (6 bases). Germline CDR1 SGHAT, CDR2 FQNNGV. CDR3 length equals 14 residues. V lost 1 base and J lost 4, with 9 bases in between. The CDR3 bases are TGTGCCAGCAGCTTAGGAGGGGGTCCAGATACGCAGTATTTT. Encoded protein: CASSLGGGPDTQYF.

The chain has TRBV7-9 and TRBJ2-1; TRBD2 matches at 7 bases. The germline V gene has CDR1 SEHNR and CDR2 FQNEAQ (reference sequence). Trimming took 2 bases from V and 10 from J; bases not matched to a gene: 11. The CDR3 has 15 residues. CDR3 sequence reads: CASSLRSAGDGEQFF. CDR3 sequence (DNA): TGTGCCAGCAGCTTACGGTCCGCGGGAGACGGGGAGCAGTTCTTC.

J is TRBJ2-1 and V is TRBV9, with 8 bases identical to TRBD1. The germline V gene has CDR1 SGDLS and CDR2 YYNGEE. The V and J ends lost 3 bases and 9 bases, in that order; junction bases with no gene match: 5. The CDR3 runs to 13 residues. The CDR3 region has the DNA TGTGCCAGCAGCGGGACAGGGTTGGCTGAGCAGTTCTTC. It codes for CASSGTGLAEQFF.

The CDR3 DNA follows: TGTGCCATCAGTGAGATTGCGGGAGGAGAGACCCAGTACTTC. As protein: CAISEIAGGETQYF. J is TRBJ2-5 and V is TRBV10-3, with 8 nucleotides matching TRBD2. CDR1 is ENHRY and CDR2 is SYGVKD in the germline V gene. This CDR3 spans 14 amino acids. The trim removed 2 bases at V and 4 bases at J, leaving 3 bases unmatched.

This chain links TRBV29-1 with TRBJ2-7; D might be TRBD2 (7 bases). CDR1 SQVTM and CDR2 ANQGSEA come from the germline V gene. Trimming removed 4 bases from V and 6 bases from J, with 16 bases in between. This CDR3 is built from 13 residues. The CDR3 reads CSVVEGGGSEQYF. The CDR3 region has the DNA TGCAGCGTTGTAGAAGGGGGGGGAAGCGAGCAGTACTTC.

V and J are TRBV5-6 and TRBJ2-3; TRBD2 agrees at 9 bases. CDR1 and CDR2 from the germline V gene are SGHDT and YYEEEE. This CDR3 spans 17 amino acids. V lost 4 bases and J lost 2; bases outside the gene matches: 11. CDR3 region: CASSGGTSRSVTDTQYF. The CDR3 nucleotides read TGTGCCAGCAGCGGAGGGACTAGCAGAAGTGTCACAGATACGCAGTATTTT.

V gene TRBV6-5 combines with J gene TRBJ2-6; 8 bases are a match to TRBD1. The CDR3 covers 15 residues. V was clipped by 5 bases and J by 2 bases; unmatched bases: 2. Per the germline V gene, CDR1 is MNHEY and CDR2 is SVGAGI. The CDR3 loop is CASSQQGAGANVLTF. CDR3 DNA sequence: TGTGCCAGCAGTCAACAGGGGGCTGGGGCCAACGTCCTGACTTTC.